Listed below are T cell receptor beta chains from one sample, sequenced in a study of T cell responses to AZD1222 COVID-19 vaccine. TCRdb's copy holds only in-frame clones and misses some; the assay was immunoSEQ multiplex PCR. The sample lists tens of thousands of clones; about four fifths were seen once. The starting material was peripheral blood, obtained on day 0 of AZD1222 vaccination. The origin of the receptors is an adult in good health. Both conserved end residues are part of each CDR3.

v_call: TRBV3-1/TRBV3-2; cdr3_aa: CASSQGRVETEAFF
v_call: TRBV2; cdr3_aa: CASSAGAQPQHF
v_call: TRBV29-1; cdr3_aa: CSTEDRASNYGYTF
v_call: TRBV7-9; cdr3_aa: CASSFGSLNQPQHF
v_call: TRBV27; cdr3_aa: CASSYSPAGDTQYF
v_call: TRBV11-2; cdr3_aa: CASSLGAPYGYTF
v_call: TRBV5-1; cdr3_aa: CASSLEGRPRNEQFF
v_call: TRBV5-1; cdr3_aa: CASSLEANSPLHF
v_call: TRBV11-2; cdr3_aa: CASSFTSGTGDGYTF
v_call: TRBV11-2; cdr3_aa: CASSSNNNRGGEQYF
v_call: TRBV28; cdr3_aa: CASRQGAENTEAFF
v_call: TRBV4-2; cdr3_aa: CASSPTGTVENEQYF
v_call: TRBV5-4; cdr3_aa: CASSSGTGAVAGELFF
v_call: TRBV3-1/TRBV3-2; cdr3_aa: CASSQDLDQTDTQYF
v_call: TRBV7-9; cdr3_aa: CASSLDSPSNTEAFF
v_call: TRBV3-1/TRBV3-2; cdr3_aa: CASSRPAGGFTDTQYF
v_call: TRBV5-1; cdr3_aa: CASSSSTSVRGYEQYF
v_call: TRBV2; cdr3_aa: CASSASGRPNEQFF
v_call: TRBV7-9; cdr3_aa: CASSPQDQPQHF
v_call: TRBV11-2; cdr3_aa: CASSLYGGSTNEKLFF